Sequencing of this T cell receptor (beta chain) was carried out in a study of regulatory T cells in long-lasting Graves disease. Library construction for TCR beta used iRepertoire HTBI primers and Arm-PCR of CDR3 regions. TCRdb ran MiXCR on the multiplex PCR reads and lists one entry per CDR3 protein. The sample comprises 650,000 to 700,000 distinct CDR3 sequences, about 30% of which are singletons, and roughly 41% rests with the top ten. Overall study results and limits: Investigators studied peripheral blood only, not thyroid tissue. Newly diagnosed patients shared 1,000 or so public clonotypes; persistent patients shared around 2,500.

The CDR3 has 16 amino acids. V was clipped by 2 bases and J by 4 bases, with 14 bases between them. Germline assignment: CDR1 SNHLY and CDR2 FYNNEI. A word on this clonotype: Its antigen is unidentified.

Indicated time point: persistent/refractory GD, antithyroid drugs over 5 years with positive TRAb. Scientists built the TCR library using RNA that was extracted from PBMCs. The sequences come from peripheral blood mononuclear cells (PBMCs), collected when the disease was refractory, from a patient treated with antithyroid drugs. V is TRBV2 and J is TRBJ2-2; D is perhaps TRBD1 (5 bases). The TCR originated in a female donor with Graves disease. CDR3 region: CASSEKGMVFTGELFF. The CDR3 bases are TGTGCCAGCAGTGAAAAGGGGATGGTTTTCACCGGGGAGCTGTTTTTT.